This TCR beta chain was retrieved from a study of CD8 T cells in ankylosing spondylitis (dated by TCRdb to 2015 to 2018). With respect to the entire study: The study profiled T cell receptor beta repertoires in healthy donors and ankylosing spondylitis patients to find disease-linked TCR variants. Peripheral blood was sampled, and synovial fluid was additionally collected from ankylosing spondylitis patients. In total, the full study cohort was made up of roughly 100 healthy donors and approximately 24 ankylosing spondylitis patients. On the study overall, not on this receptor specifically: Some of the motif variants had been reported before in the synovial fluid and blood of reactive arthritis patients, a finding that suggests common disease-initiation mechanisms. A TCR beta motif of eight highly homologous amino acid variants appeared characteristic of blood from ankylosing spondylitis patients. According to the report, matched synovial fluid samples from ankylosing spondylitis patients were significantly enriched for the disease-linked clones. In peripheral blood, the disease-linked clones were found at relatively low frequencies and had a CD8+ phenotype.

TCRdb shows the sequencer as Illumina HiSeq 2500. Quantitative 5'-RACE with molecular barcodes was used to prepare TCR beta libraries. The authors processed their data as follows. Disease-linked TCR variants were identified with a new computational method built on a probabilistic model of VDJ rearrangement. Through fastp at Q25 and MiXCR, TCRdb rebuilt clones from the public reads, retaining in-frame beta chains. Each entry is one CDR3 protein sequence, shown with its most common DNA and genes. TCRdb assigned the V and J calls; the authors' analysis was not used. For this sample there are around 130,000 distinct CDR3 sequences; around 7% appear just once. The leading ten clones occupy more than 9% of the sample. This clonotype was observed many times. Its antigen is currently not known. It has no much larger one-base neighbor in the sample; base qualities were not kept. Sequencing was performed on blood, either unsorted or a sorted T cell fraction (not recorded which). The sequence was collected from a male donor with ankylosing spondylitis or in good health (not recorded which).

CDR3 region: CASSESQGQGYF. The DNA sequence follows: TGTGCCAGCAGCGAGTCACAGGGACAGGGGTACTTC. The sequence links TRBV12-3 or TRBV12-4 to TRBJ2-7, and TRBD1 aligns with 9 junction nucleotides. The germline V end is reduced by 6 bases and the J end by 12 bases; junction bases left unmatched: 9. The CDR3 measures 12 amino acids from cysteine to phenylalanine. Only the CDR3 DNA stays, 36 bases, in frame from base 1.